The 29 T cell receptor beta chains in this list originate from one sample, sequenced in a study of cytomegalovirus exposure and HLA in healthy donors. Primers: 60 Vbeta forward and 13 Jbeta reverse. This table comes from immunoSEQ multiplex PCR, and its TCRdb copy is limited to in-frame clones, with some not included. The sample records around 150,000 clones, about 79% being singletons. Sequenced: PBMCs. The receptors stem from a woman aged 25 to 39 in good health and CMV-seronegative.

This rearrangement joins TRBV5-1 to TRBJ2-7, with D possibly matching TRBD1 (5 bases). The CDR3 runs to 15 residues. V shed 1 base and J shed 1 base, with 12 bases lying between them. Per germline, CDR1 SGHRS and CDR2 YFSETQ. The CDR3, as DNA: TGCGCCAGCAGCTTGAGGGGCCCTACTTCCTACGAGCAGTACTTC. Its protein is CASSLRGPTSYEQYF.

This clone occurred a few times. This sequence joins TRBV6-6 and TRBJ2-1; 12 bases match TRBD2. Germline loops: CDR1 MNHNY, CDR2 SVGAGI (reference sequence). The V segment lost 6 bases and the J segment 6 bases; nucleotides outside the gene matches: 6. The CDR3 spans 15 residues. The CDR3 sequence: CASSRSSGGANEQFF. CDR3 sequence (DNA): TGTGCCAGCAGCCGGTCTAGCGGGGGGGCCAATGAGCAGTTCTTC.

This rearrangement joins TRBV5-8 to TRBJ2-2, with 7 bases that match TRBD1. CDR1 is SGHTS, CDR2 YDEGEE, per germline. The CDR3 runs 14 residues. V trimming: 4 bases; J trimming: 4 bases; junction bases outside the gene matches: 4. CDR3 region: CASSRQGGTGELFF. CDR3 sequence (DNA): TGTGCCAGCAGCCGACAGGGCGGCACCGGGGAGCTGTTTTTT. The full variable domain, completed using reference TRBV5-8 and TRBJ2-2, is EAGVTQSPTHLIKTRGQQATLRCSPISGHTSVYWYQQALGLGLQFLLWYDEGEERNRGNFPPRFSGRQFPNYSSELNVNALELEDSALYLCASSRQGGTGELFFGEGSRLTVL.

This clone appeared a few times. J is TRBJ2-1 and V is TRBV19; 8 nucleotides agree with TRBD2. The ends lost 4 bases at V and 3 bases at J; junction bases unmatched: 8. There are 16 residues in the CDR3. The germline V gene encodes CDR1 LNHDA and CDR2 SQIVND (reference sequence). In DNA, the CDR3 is TGTGCCAGTAGTAGAAACGGGGGGGCCCTCTACAATGAGCAGTTCTTC. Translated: CASSRNGGALYNEQFF.

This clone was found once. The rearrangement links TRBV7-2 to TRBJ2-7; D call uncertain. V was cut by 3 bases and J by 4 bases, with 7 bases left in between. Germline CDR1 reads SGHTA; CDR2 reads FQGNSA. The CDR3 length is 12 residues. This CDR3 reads CASSFDGYEQYF. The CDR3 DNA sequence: TGTGCCAGCAGCTTCGACGGGTACGAGCAGTACTTC.

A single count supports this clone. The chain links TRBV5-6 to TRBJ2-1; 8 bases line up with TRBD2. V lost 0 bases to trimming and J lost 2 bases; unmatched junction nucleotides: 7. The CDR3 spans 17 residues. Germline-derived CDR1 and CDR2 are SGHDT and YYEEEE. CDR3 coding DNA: TGTGCCAGCAGCTTGGGGCTAGCGGGCTTCCCCTACAATGAGCAGTTCTTC. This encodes CASSLGLAGFPYNEQFF.

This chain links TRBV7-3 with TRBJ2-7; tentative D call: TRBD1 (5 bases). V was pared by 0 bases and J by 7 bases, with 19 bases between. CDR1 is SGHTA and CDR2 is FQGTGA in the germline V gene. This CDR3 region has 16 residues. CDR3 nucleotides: TGTGCCAGCAGCTTAACCATAGGGCAGGGCCAGGAAGAGCAGTACTTC. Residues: CASSLTIGQGQEEQYF.

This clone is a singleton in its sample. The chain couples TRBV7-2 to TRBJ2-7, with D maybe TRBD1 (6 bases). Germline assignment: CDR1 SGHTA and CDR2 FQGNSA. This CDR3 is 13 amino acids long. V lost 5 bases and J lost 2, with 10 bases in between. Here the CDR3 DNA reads TGTGCCAGCAGCCTCCGGGACACCTACGAGCAGTACTTC. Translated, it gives CASSLRDTYEQYF. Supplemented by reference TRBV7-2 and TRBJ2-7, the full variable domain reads GAGVSQSPSNKVTEKGKDVELRCDPISGHTALYWYRQSLGQGLEFLIYFQGNSAPDKSGLPSDRFSAERTGGSVSTLTIQRTQQEDSAVYLCASSLRDTYEQYFGPGTRLTVT.

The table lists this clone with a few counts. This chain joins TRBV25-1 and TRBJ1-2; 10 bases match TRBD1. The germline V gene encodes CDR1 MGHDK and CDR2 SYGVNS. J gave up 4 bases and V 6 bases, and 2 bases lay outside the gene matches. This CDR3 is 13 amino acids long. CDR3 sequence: CASRTGGAYGYTF. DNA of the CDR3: TGTGCCAGCAGGACAGGGGGCGCCTATGGCTACACCTTC.

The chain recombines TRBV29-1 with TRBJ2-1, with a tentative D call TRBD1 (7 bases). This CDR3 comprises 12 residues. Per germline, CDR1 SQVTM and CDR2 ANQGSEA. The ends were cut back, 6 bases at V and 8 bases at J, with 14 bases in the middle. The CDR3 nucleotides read TGCAGCGTAAGACAGGGAGGCGATGAGCAGTTCTTC. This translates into CSVRQGGDEQFF.

The CDR3 DNA reads TGTGCCAGCAGTCCAGGGGGCGATGCCACTGAAGCTTTCTTT. Its protein product is CASSPGGDATEAFF. The J gene is TRBJ1-1, the V gene TRBV28, with 8 bases identical to TRBD1. The germline V gene encodes CDR1 MDHEN and CDR2 SYDVKM. The CDR3 has 14 amino acids. The V gene end was trimmed by 5 bases and the J gene end by 4 bases; junction bases not matched to a gene: 6.

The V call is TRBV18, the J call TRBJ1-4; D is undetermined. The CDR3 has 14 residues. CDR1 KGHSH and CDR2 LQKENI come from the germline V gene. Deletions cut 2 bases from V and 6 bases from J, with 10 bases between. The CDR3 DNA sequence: TGTGCCAGCTCACCATGGGAGAGCGATGAAAAACTGTTTTTT. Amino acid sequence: CASSPWESDEKLFF.

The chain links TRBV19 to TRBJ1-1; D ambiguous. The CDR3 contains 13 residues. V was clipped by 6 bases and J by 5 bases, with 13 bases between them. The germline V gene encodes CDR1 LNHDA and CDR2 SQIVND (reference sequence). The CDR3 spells CASRRKQETEAFF. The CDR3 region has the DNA TGTGCCAGTAGAAGGAAGCAGGAAACTGAAGCTTTCTTT. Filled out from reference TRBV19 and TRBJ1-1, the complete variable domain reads DGGITQSPKYLFRKEGQNVTLSCEQNLNHDAMYWYRQDPGQGLRLIYYSQIVNDFQKGDIAEGYSVSREKKESFPLTVTSAQKNPTAFYLCASRRKQETEAFFGQGTRLTVV.

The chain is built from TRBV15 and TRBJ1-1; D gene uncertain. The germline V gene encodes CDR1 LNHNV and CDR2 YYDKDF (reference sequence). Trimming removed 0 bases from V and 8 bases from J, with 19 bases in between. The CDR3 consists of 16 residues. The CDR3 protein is CATSRDDSPSKLEAFF. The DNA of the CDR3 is TGTGCCACCAGCAGAGATGATTCACCGAGCAAACTAGAAGCTTTCTTT.

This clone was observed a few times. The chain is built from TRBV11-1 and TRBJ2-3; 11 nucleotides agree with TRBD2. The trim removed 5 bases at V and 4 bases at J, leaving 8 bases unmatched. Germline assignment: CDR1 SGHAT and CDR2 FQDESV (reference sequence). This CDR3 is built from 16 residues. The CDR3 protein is CASSILAGGLADTQYF. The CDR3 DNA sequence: TGTGCCAGCAGCATCTTAGCGGGGGGGCTGGCAGATACGCAGTATTTT.

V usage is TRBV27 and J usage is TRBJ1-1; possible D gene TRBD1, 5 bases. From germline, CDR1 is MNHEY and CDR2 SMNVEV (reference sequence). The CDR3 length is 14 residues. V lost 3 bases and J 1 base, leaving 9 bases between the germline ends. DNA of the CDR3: TGTGCCAGCAGTTTGGCAGGGTCGAACACTGAAGCTTTCTTT. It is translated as CASSLAGSNTEAFF.

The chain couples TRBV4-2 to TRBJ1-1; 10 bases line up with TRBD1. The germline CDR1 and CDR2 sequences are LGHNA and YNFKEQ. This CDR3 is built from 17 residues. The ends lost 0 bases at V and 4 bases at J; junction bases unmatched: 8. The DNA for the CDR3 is TGTGCCAGCAGCCAAGATTCGGTAGGACAGGGGGGCACTGAAGCTTTCTTT. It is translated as CASSQDSVGQGGTEAFF.

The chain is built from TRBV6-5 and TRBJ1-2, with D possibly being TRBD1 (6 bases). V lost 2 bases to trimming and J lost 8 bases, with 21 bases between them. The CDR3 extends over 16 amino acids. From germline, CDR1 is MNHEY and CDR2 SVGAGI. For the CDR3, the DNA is TGTGCCAGCAGTTACGAAGGCTGGGGGGGGGCGAGGGGCTACACCTTC. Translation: CASSYEGWGGARGYTF.

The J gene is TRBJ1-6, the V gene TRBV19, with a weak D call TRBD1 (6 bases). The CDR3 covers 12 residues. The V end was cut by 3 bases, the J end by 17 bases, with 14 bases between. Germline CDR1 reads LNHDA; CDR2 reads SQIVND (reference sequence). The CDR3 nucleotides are TGTGCCAGTAGTATTGGCCCAGGGGCCTTCCACTTT. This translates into CASSIGPGAFHF.

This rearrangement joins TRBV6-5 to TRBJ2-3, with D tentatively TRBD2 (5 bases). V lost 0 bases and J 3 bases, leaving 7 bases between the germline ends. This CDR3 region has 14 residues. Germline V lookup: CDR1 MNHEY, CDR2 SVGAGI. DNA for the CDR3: TGTGCCAGCAGTTACTCCGGGGAAACAGATACGCAGTATTTT. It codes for CASSYSGETDTQYF.

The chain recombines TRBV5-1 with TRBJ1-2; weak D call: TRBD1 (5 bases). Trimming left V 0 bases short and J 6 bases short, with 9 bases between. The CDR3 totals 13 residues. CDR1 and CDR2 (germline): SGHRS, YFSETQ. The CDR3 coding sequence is TGCGCCAGCAGCTTGGGGGCAGGGAATGGCTACACCTTC. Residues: CASSLGAGNGYTF.

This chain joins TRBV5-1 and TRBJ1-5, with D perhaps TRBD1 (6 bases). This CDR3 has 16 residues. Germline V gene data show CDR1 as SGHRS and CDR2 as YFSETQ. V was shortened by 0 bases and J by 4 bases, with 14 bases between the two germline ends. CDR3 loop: CASSLGFGTPNQPQHF. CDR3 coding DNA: TGCGCCAGCAGCTTGGGATTTGGGACACCAAATCAGCCCCAGCATTTT.

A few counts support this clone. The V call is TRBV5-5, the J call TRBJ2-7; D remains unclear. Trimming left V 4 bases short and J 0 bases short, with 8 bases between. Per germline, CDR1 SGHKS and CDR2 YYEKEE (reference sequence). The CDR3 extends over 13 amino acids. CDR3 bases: TGTGCCAGCAGCCTAACCTTCTCCTACGAGCAGTACTTC. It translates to CASSLTFSYEQYF.

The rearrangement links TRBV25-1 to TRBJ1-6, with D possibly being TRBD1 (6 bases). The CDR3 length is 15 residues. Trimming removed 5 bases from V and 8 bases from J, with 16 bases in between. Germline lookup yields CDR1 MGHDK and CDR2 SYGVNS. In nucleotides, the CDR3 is TGTGCCAGCAGTCCCCGGGACAAGGGTTATTCACCCCTCCACTTT. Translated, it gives CASSPRDKGYSPLHF.

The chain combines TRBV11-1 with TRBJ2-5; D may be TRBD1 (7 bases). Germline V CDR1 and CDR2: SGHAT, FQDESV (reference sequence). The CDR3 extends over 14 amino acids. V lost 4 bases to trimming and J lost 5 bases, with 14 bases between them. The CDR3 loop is CASSSSRGAETQYF. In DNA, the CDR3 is TGTGCCAGCAGCTCCTCCAGGGGGGCGGAGACCCAGTACTTC.

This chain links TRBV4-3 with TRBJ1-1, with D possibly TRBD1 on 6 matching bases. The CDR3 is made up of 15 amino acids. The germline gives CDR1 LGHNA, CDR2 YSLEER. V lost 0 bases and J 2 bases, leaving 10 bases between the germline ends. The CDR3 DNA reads TGCGCCAGCAGCCAAGAACAGGGTTTTAACACTGAAGCTTTCTTT. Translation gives CASSQEQGFNTEAFF.

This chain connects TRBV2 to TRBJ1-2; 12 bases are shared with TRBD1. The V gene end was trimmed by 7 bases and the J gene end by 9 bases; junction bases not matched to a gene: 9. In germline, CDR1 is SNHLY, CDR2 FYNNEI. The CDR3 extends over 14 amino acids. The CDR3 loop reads CASTQGQGARSYTF. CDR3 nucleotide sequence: TGTGCCAGCACCCAGGGACAGGGGGCGCGTAGCTACACCTTC.

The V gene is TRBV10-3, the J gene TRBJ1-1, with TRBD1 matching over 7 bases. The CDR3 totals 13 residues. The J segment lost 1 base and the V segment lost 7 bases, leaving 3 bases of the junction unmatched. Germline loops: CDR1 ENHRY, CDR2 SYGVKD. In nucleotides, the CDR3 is TGTGCCATCAAAGGACAGGAGAACACTGAAGCTTTCTTT. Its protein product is CAIKGQENTEAFF.

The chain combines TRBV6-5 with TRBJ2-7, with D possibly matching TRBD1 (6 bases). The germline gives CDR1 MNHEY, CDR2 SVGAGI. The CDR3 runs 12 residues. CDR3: CASSAGVGEQYF. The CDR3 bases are TGTGCTTCTTCAGCAGGGGTGGGGGAGCAGTACTTC.